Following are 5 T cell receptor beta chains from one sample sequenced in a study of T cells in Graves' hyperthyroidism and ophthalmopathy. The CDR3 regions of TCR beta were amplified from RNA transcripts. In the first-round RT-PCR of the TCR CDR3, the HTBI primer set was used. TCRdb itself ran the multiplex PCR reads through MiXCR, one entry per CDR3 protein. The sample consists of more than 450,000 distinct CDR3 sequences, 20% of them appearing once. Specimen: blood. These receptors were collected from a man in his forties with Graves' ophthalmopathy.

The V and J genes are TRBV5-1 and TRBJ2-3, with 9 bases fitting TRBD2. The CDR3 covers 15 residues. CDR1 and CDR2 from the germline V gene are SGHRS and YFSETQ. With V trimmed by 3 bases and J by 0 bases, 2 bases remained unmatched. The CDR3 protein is CASSWSGGSTDTQYF. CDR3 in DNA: TGCGCCAGCAGCTGGAGCGGGGGGAGCACAGATACGCAGTATTTT.

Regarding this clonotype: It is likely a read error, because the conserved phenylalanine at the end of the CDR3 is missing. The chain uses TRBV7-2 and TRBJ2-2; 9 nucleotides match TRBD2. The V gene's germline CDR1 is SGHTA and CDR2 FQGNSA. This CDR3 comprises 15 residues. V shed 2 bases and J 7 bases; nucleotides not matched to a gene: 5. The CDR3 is CASSLKAGGGGELFL. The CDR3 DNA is TGTGCCAGCAGCTTAAAGGCGGGAGGGGGCGGGGAGCTGTTTCTT.

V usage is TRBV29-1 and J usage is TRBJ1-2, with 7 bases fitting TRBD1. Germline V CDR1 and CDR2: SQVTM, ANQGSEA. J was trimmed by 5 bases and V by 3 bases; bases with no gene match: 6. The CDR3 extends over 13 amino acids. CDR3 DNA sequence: TGCAGCGTTGAGGAGGACAGGCAATATGGCTACACCTTC. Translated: CSVEEDRQYGYTF.

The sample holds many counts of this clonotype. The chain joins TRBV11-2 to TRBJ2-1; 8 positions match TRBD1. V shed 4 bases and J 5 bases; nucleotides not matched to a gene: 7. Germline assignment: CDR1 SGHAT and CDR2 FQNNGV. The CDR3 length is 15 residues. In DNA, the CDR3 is TGTGCCAGCAGCTGGGCCGGGACAGGAGACAATGAGCAGTTCTTC. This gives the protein CASSWAGTGDNEQFF.

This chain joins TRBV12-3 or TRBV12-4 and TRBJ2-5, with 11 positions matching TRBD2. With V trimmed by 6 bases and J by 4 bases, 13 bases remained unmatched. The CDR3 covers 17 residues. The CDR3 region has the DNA TGTGCCAGCAGCCCGGGACTAGCGGCGGGGGAAGGAGAGACCCAGTACTTC. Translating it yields CASSPGLAAGEGETQYF.